The T cell receptor (beta chain) described here comes from a study of T-cell memory formation after mild COVID-19. Germline CDR1 and CDR2: SGHRS and YFSETQ. V gave up 0 bases and J gave up 0 bases, with 9 bases separating them. This CDR3 region has 15 residues. MiXCR, run by TCRdb on the 5' RACE reads, gives a single entry per CDR3 protein. The sample yields about 560,000 distinct CDR3 sequences, around 15% seen once. The specimen was PBMCs or a T cell subset sorted from them (not recorded which). This sequence was found in an adult woman who had mild COVID-19 (a few samples of this study predate the infection). Cell type and time point are not known. The V call is TRBV5-1, the J call TRBJ1-1; D call uncertain. The DNA for the CDR3 is TGCGCCAGCAGCTTGGCCGTGGGGATGAACACTGAAGCTTTCTTT. Translation: CASSLAVGMNTEAFF.